This T cell receptor beta chain originates from a study of T cells in Graves' hyperthyroidism and ophthalmopathy. Study-level results: In blood, most of the thyroid clonotypes expanded above 0.001 were also present.

This clonotype was seen ten or more times. Its antigen remains unidentified. Germline CDR1 reads MDHEN; CDR2 reads SYDVKM. Trimming at V came to 1 base and at J to 6 bases, leaving 8 bases not matched to a gene. The CDR3 covers 15 residues. The study excluded patients with uncontrolled infection, other autoimmune disease, pregnancy or lactation. Extraction of PBMCs used under 13 ml of fresh peripheral blood. RNA transcripts gave rise to amplified TCR beta CDR3 regions. A first-round RT-PCR of the TCR CDR3 used the HTBI primer set. TCRdb re-analysed the multiplex PCR reads in MiXCR, keeping a single row per CDR3 protein. The repertoire holds approximately 610,000 distinct CDR3 sequences, with roughly 14% as singletons.

This chain links TRBV28 with TRBJ2-7; 8 bases map to TRBD1. The material sequenced was blood. This TCR was sampled from a woman aged 40 to 55 with Graves' ophthalmopathy. CDR3 sequence reads: CASSLLWDRRREQYF. DNA of the CDR3: TGTGCCAGCAGTTTATTATGGGACAGGCGTCGCGAGCAGTACTTC.